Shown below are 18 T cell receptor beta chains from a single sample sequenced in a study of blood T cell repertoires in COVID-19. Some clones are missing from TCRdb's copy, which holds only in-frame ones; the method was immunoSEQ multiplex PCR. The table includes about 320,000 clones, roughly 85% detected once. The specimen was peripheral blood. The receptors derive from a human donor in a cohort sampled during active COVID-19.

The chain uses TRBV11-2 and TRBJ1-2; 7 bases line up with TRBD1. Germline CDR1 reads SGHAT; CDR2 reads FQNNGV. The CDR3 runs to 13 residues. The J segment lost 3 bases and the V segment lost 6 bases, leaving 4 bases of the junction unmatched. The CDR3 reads CASSPGTDYGYTF. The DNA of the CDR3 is TGTGCCAGCAGTCCCGGGACAGACTATGGCTACACCTTC.

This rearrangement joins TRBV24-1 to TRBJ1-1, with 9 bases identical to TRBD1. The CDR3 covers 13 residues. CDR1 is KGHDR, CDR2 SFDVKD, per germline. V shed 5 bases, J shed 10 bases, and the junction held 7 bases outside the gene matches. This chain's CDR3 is CATSASDRGTAFF. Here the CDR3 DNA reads TGTGCCACCAGTGCTTCGGACAGGGGTACAGCTTTCTTT.

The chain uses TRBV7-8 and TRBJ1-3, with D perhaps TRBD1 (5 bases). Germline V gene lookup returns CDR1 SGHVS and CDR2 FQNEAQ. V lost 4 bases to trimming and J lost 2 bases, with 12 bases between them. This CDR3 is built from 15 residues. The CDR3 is CASSSRGEPGNTIYF. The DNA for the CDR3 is TGTGCCAGCAGCTCTCGGGGGGAACCTGGAAACACCATATATTTT.

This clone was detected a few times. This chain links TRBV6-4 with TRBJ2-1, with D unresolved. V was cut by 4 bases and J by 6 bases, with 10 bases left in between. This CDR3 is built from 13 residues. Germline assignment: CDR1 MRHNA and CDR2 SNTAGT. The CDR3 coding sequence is TGTGCCAGCAGTGTAGTGGTTGGCAATGAGCAGTTCTTC. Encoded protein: CASSVVVGNEQFF.

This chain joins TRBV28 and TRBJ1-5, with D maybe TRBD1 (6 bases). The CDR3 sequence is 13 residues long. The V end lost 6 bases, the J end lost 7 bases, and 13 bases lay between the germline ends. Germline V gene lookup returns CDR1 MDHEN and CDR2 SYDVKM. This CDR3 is CASSHGGAQPQHF. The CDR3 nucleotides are TGTGCCAGCAGCCACGGGGGGGCCCAGCCCCAGCATTTT.

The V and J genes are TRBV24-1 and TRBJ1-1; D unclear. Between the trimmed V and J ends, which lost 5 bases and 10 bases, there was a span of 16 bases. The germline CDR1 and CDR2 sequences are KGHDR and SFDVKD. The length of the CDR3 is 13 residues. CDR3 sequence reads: CATSALGVEGAFF. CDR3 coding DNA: TGTGCCACCAGTGCCCTCGGGGTCGAGGGAGCTTTCTTT.

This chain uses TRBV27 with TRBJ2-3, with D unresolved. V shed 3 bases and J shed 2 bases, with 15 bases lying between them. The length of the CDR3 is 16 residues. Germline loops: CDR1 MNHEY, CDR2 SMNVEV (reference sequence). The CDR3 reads CASSFLYGGNTDTQYF. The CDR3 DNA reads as TGTGCCAGCAGTTTTTTGTATGGCGGCAACACAGATACGCAGTATTTT.

As DNA, the CDR3 is TGTGCCAGTAGTTCTGCCTCCAGGGGAAGGTATGGCTACACCTTC. Protein sequence: CASSSASRGRYGYTF. The chain links TRBV19 to TRBJ1-2, with D maybe TRBD1 (6 bases). The CDR3 is 15 amino acids. Trimming pared 5 bases from V and 5 bases from J, leaving 18 bases between. CDR1 and CDR2 (germline): LNHDA, SQIVND (reference sequence).

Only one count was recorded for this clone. CDR3 in amino acids: CAWSVLERGTREAFF. The CDR3 region has the DNA TGTGCCTGGAGTGTACTGGAAAGGGGGACCCGTGAAGCTTTCTTT. V is TRBV30 and J is TRBJ1-1, with a weak D call TRBD1 (6 bases). Trimming left V 0 bases short and J 7 bases short, with 18 bases between. CDR1 and CDR2 from the germline V gene are GTSNPN and SVGIG (reference sequence). The CDR3 loop spans 15 amino acids.

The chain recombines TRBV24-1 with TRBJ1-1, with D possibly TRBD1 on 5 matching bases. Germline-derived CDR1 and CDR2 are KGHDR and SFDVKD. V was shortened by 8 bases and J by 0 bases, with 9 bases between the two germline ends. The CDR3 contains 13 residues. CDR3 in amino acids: CATKGSLNTEAFF. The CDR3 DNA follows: TGTGCCACCAAGGGGTCCTTGAACACTGAAGCTTTCTTT.

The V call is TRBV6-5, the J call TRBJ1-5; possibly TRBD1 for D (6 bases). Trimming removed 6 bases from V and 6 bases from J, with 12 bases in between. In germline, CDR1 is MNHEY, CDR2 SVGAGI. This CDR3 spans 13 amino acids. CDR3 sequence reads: CASSSTGFQPQHF. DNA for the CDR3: TGTGCCAGCAGCTCAACAGGGTTTCAGCCCCAGCATTTT.

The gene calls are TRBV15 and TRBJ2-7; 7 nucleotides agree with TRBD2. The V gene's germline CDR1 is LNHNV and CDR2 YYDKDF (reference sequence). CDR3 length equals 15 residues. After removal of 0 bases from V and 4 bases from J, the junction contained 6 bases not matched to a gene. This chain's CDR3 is CATSRDPILAYEQYF. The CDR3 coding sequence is TGTGCCACCAGCAGAGATCCAATACTAGCGTACGAGCAGTACTTC. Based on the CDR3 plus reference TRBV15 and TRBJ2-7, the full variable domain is DAMVIQNPRYQVTQFGKPVTLSCSQTLNHNVMYWYQQKSSQAPKLLFHYYDKDFNNEADTPDNFQSRRPNTSFCFLDIRSPGLGDTAMYLCATSRDPILAYEQYFGPGTRLTVT.

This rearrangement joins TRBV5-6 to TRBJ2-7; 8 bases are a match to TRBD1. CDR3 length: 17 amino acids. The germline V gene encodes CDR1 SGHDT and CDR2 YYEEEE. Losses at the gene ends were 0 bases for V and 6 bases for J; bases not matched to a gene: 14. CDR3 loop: CASSLVVVRTGTSEQYF. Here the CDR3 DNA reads TGTGCCAGCAGCTTGGTCGTAGTTCGGACAGGGACTTCCGAGCAGTACTTC.

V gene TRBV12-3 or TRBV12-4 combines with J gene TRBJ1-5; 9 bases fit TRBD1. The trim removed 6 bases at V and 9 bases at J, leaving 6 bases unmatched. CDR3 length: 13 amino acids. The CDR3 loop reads CASRPDRGMPQHF. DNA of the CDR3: TGTGCCAGCAGACCGGACAGGGGTATGCCCCAGCATTTT.

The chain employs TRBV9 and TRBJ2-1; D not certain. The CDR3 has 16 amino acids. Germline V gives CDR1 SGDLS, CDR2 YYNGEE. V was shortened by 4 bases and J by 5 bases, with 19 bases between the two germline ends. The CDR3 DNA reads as TGTGCCAGCAGCTCCCCGCCAGGTTTTTTGGACAATGAGCAGTTCTTC. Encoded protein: CASSSPPGFLDNEQFF.

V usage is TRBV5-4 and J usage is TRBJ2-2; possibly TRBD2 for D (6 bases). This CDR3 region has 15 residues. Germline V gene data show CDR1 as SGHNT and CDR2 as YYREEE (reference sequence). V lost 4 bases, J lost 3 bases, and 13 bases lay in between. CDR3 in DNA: TGTGCCAGCAGCCCCCACGAGCGGGACACCGGGGAGCTGTTTTTT. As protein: CASSPHERDTGELFF. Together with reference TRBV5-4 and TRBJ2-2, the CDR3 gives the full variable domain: ETGVTQSPTHLIKTRGQQVTLRCSSQSGHNTVSWYQQALGQGPQFIFQYYREEENGRGNFPPRFSGLQFPNYSSELNVNALELDDSALYLCASSPHERDTGELFFGEGSRLTVL.

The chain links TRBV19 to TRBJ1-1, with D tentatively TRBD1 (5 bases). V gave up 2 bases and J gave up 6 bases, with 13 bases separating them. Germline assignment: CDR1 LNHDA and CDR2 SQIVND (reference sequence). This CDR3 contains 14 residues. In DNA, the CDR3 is TGTGCCAGTAGTATACTGTCGGAAGGGGCTGAAGCTTTCTTT. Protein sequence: CASSILSEGAEAFF.

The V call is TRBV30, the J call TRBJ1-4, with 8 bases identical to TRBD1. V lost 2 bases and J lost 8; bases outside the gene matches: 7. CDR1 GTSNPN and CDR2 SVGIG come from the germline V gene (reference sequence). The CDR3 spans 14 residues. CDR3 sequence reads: CAWSSTGVVEKLFF. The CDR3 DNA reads TGTGCCTGGAGTTCGACAGGGGTAGTAGAAAAACTGTTTTTT.